This T cell receptor (beta chain) is from a study of multiple sclerosis patients with progressive multifocal leukoencephalopathy. Germline lookup yields CDR1 KGHSH and CDR2 LQKENI. CDR3 length: 13 residues. The ends were cut back, 5 bases at V and 2 bases at J, with 10 bases in the middle. Described time point: approximately 12 months of natalizumab therapy. Samples T1 and T2 were drawn at 6 and 12 months of therapy, respectively. Sequencing used immunoSEQ multiplex PCR; TCRdb keeps in-frame clones, though not all of them. The data contain 20,000 to 30,000 clones, roughly 90% of them singletons. The sequencing used PBMCs, collected from a patient treated with natalizumab. The gene calls are TRBV18 and TRBJ2-7, with a possible D match to TRBD2 (5 bases). This TCR was sampled from a man aged 25-45 years with multiple sclerosis. This CDR3 reads CASSNTRAYEQYF. CDR3 sequence (DNA): TGTGCCAGCTCAAATACGAGGGCCTACGAGCAGTACTTC.